The 13 T cell receptor beta chains reported below all come from one sample, sequenced in a study of human T cells and chemical hapten exposure. TCRdb independently ran MiXCR on the RACE reads; one entry per CDR3 protein. In the table there are 100,000 to 150,000 distinct CDR3 sequences, around 8.2% of which are singletons. As for time point: healthy volunteer bleed at 2 weeks. The authors extracted total RNA from unfractionated whole blood. Sequenced material: whole blood. These receptors were collected from a male donor in good health. Some clones in this sample may be carry-over from other donors' samples.

There are many counts of this clonotype. This chain uses TRBV3-1 with TRBJ2-1, with unresolved D. V lost 3 bases to trimming and J lost 8 bases, with 14 bases between them. The CDR3 extends over 14 amino acids. Germline V gene sequence: CDR1 LGHDT, CDR2 YNNKEL (reference sequence). DNA of the CDR3: TGTGCCAGCAGCCACGGCATTGTTGGCGATGAGCAGTTCTTC. Translation: CASSHGIVGDEQFF.

This clonotype occurred many times. This CDR3 reads CASLSYEQYF. The CDR3 DNA follows: TGTGCCAGCCTTTCCTACGAGCAGTACTTC. The genes are TRBV12-3 or TRBV12-4 and TRBJ2-7; no definite D call. CDR3 length: 10 amino acids. V was shortened by 8 bases and J by 1 base, with 3 bases between the two germline ends.

This clonotype was counted a few times. The chain combines TRBV10-3 with TRBJ2-2; TRBD2 might be the D (5 bases). The V end was cut by 1 base, the J end by 3 bases, with 15 bases between. Germline V gives CDR1 ENHRY, CDR2 SYGVKD. The length of the CDR3 is 17 residues. The CDR3 here is CAISEWESGVHTGELFF. The DNA for the CDR3 is TGTGCCATCAGTGAGTGGGAGTCCGGGGTCCACACCGGGGAGCTGTTTTTT.

The J gene is TRBJ1-1, the V gene TRBV27; 7 bases match TRBD1. CDR1 is MNHEY and CDR2 is SMNVEV in the germline V gene (reference sequence). The CDR3 is 12 amino acids. Germline trimming cut 4 bases from V and 10 bases from J; bases unmatched to any gene: 6. The CDR3 DNA reads TGTGCCAGCAGTTCGTTTACAGGGGCAGCTTTCTTT. The encoded protein is CASSSFTGAAFF.

This clonotype came up a few times. The V and J genes are TRBV5-1 and TRBJ2-3, with 11 bases identical to TRBD1. The germline CDR1 and CDR2 sequences are SGHRS and YFSETQ. The CDR3 is 19 residues long. The V segment lost 0 bases and the J segment 2 bases; nucleotides outside the gene matches: 11. DNA of the CDR3: TGCGCCAGCAGCTTGGCCTTCAGCGGACAGGGGGCCTACACAGATACGCAGTATTTT. Its translation: CASSLAFSGQGAYTDTQYF.

This clonotype came up many times. The V gene is TRBV6-6, the J gene TRBJ2-2; D tentatively reads TRBD1 or TRBD2 (7 bases each). CDR1 is MNHNY, CDR2 SVGAGI, per germline (reference sequence). CDR3 length: 18 residues. V lost 5 bases and J 3 bases, leaving 22 bases between the germline ends. The DNA of the CDR3 is TGTGCCAGCAGTCCCCCGACAGGGAGTGGGGGGGACACCGGGGAGCTGTTTTTT. Its protein product is CASSPPTGSGGDTGELFF.

The rearrangement links TRBV10-3 to TRBJ2-1, with D possibly being TRBD1 or TRBD2 (5 bases each). The CDR3 consists of 15 residues. Germline CDR1 reads ENHRY; CDR2 reads SYGVKD. Between the trimmed V and J ends, which lost 7 bases and 4 bases, there was a span of 17 bases. CDR3 nucleotide sequence: TGTGCCATCAAAGGGGCGGGTACCCGATACAATGAGCAGTTCTTC. Translating gives CAIKGAGTRYNEQFF.

J is TRBJ1-1 and V is TRBV27; no reliable D call. V shed 5 bases and J shed 0 bases, with 10 bases lying between them. CDR1 is MNHEY and CDR2 is SMNVEV in the germline V gene (reference sequence). The CDR3 length is 14 residues. In nucleotides, the CDR3 is TGTGCCAGCAGTAAGGGAGGAATGAACACTGAAGCTTTCTTT. Amino acid sequence: CASSKGGMNTEAFF.

This clonotype has only a few counts. This chain links TRBV5-1 with TRBJ2-1; a possible D gene is TRBD1 (6 bases). This CDR3 has 13 residues. The V gene's germline CDR1 is SGHRS and CDR2 YFSETQ. V lost 2 bases, J lost 9 bases, and 12 bases lay in between. The CDR3 sequence: CASSLGQIGEQFF. Here the CDR3 DNA reads TGCGCCAGCAGCTTAGGACAGATCGGTGAGCAGTTCTTC. Full variable domain (remainder filled in from reference TRBV5-1 and TRBJ2-1): KAGVTQTPRYLIKTRGQQVTLSCSPISGHRSVSWYQQTPGQGLQFLFEYFSETQRNKGNFPGRFSGRQFSNSRSEMNVSTLELGDSALYLCASSLGQIGEQFFGPGTRLTVL.

This clonotype has a count of ten or more. The chain carries TRBV4-3 and TRBJ2-1; 8 nucleotides line up with TRBD1. The V segment lost 0 bases and the J segment 7 bases; nucleotides outside the gene matches: 8. This CDR3 comprises 16 residues. From germline, CDR1 is LGHNA and CDR2 YSLEER. In nucleotides, the CDR3 is TGCGCCAGCAGCCAAGACAGAGGGGACAGGATAAATGAGCAGTTCTTC. Its translation: CASSQDRGDRINEQFF.

Many counts were recorded for this clonotype. V and J are TRBV20-1 and TRBJ2-7; 7 nucleotides match TRBD1. Germline V gives CDR1 DFQATT, CDR2 SNEGSKA (reference sequence). Germline trimming cut 3 bases from V and 0 bases from J; bases unmatched to any gene: 2. CDR3 length: 13 amino acids. The CDR3, as DNA: TGCAGTGCTAGGGGACAGATCTCCTACGAGCAGTACTTC. Translation: CSARGQISYEQYF.

In its sample, this clonotype was seen a few times. The V call is TRBV4-3, the J call TRBJ2-1; 9 nucleotides agree with TRBD2. Per germline, CDR1 LGHNA and CDR2 YSLEER. The CDR3 is 18 residues long. Losses at the gene ends were 0 bases for V and 2 bases for J; bases not matched to a gene: 8. This CDR3 is CASSQDGSGGSAYNEQFF. As DNA, the CDR3 is TGCGCCAGCAGCCAAGATGGTAGCGGGGGCTCTGCCTACAATGAGCAGTTCTTC.

This clonotype was seen many times. The chain carries TRBV6-5 and TRBJ2-7, with TRBD2 as a possible D gene (6 bases). This CDR3 has 14 residues. V lost 0 bases and J 6 bases, leaving 12 bases between the germline ends. Germline V gives CDR1 MNHEY, CDR2 SVGAGI. The CDR3 DNA is TGTGCCAGCAGTTACTCGAGCCCGGGGGTCGAGCAGTACTTC. Translation: CASSYSSPGVEQYF.